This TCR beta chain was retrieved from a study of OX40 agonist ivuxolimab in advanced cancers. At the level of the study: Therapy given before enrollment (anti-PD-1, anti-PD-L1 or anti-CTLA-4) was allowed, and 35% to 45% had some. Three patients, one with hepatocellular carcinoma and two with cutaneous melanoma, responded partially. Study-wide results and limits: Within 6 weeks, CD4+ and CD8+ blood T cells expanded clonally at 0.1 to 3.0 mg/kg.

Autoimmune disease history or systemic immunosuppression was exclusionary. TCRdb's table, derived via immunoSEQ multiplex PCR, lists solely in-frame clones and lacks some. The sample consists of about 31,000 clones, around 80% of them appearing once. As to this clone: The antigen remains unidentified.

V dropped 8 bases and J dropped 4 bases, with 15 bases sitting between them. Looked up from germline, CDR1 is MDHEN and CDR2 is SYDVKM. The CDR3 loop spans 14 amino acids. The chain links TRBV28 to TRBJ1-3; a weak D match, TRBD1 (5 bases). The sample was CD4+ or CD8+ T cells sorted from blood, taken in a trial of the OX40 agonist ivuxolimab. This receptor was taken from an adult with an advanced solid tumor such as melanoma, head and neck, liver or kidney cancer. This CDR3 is CASAGHNVGNTIYF. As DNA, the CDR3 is TGTGCCAGCGCAGGACACAACGTAGGAAACACCATATATTTT.